The 13 T cell receptor beta chains in this list originate from one sample, sequenced in a study of T cell clonality in common variable immunodeficiency. General study findings and limits: Common variable immunodeficiency TCR beta sequences reportedly had fewer deletions and N-nucleotide insertions.

No cognate antigen is known for these TCRs. Produced via immunoSEQ multiplex PCR; TCRdb's table is partial and in-frame only. The repertoire consists of about 26,000 clones, none detected only once. The specimen was peripheral blood mononuclear cells. These receptors originate from a human donor with common variable immunodeficiency.

Note on this clone: The read finishes 3 residues shy of the CDR3 end, and the germline J gene is used to complete it. This chain joins TRBV7-8 and TRBJ1-4, with 8 bases matching TRBD1. After removal of 3 bases from V and 8 bases from J, the junction contained 8 bases not matched to a gene. This CDR3 is built from 15 residues. Germline V gives CDR1 SGHVS, CDR2 FQNEAQ. The CDR3 DNA, read in part, is TGTGCCAGCAGCTTTAGCGGGACAGGAGGAGAAAAA. Protein product: CASSFSGTGGEK. In full, the CDR3 reads CASSFSGTGGEKLFF.

This clone has a count of ten or more. The CDR3 end lies 3 residues beyond the end of the read and is filled in from the germline J gene. The chain has TRBV19 and TRBJ2-4, with D perhaps TRBD1 (6 bases). This CDR3 contains 14 residues. Germline values: CDR1 LNHDA, CDR2 SQIVND (reference sequence). The CDR3 loop is CASSTTGTRRSQYF. CDR3 DNA (partial): TGTGCCAGTAGTACCACCGGGACAAGGAGATCT.

Remarks on this clone: The read finishes 3 residues shy of the CDR3 end, and the germline J gene is used to complete it. V gene TRBV2 combines with J gene TRBJ1-2, with D maybe TRBD1 (5 bases). The CDR3 runs 11 residues. From germline, CDR1 is SNHLY and CDR2 FYNNEI. The CDR3: CASSARTGYTF. The CDR3 bases that were read are TGTGCCAGCAGCGCTCGGACAGGC.

Comment on this clone: The read gets to within 3 residues of the CDR3 end, and the germline J gene fills in the rest. The J gene is TRBJ1-5, the V gene TRBV19, with D perhaps TRBD1 (6 bases). The V gene's germline CDR1 is LNHDA and CDR2 SQIVND (reference sequence). V was pared by 1 base and J by 4 bases, with 17 bases between. The length of the CDR3 is 17 residues. CDR3 sequence reads: CASSIVFRGRRNQPQHF. The DNA read from the CDR3 is TGTGCCAGTAGTATAGTTTTCAGGGGAAGACGGAATCAGCCC. Drawing the rest from reference TRBV19 and TRBJ1-5, the complete variable domain is DGGITQSPKYLFRKEGQNVTLSCEQNLNHDAMYWYRQDPGQGLRLIYYSQIVNDFQKGDIAEGYSVSREKKESFPLTVTSAQKNPTAFYLCASSIVFRGRRNQPQHFGDGTRLSIL.

There are many counts of this clone. From the germline J gene comes the end of the CDR3, since the read stops 3 residues before it. The chain is built from TRBV2 and TRBJ2-2; the D gene is possibly TRBD1 (6 bases). Trimming removed 3 bases at V and 3 bases at J, with 11 bases between. The V gene's germline CDR1 is SNHLY and CDR2 FYNNEI. The CDR3 length is 15 residues. The CDR3 sequence: CASSENTGYTGELFF. CDR3 bases read: TGTGCCAGCAGTGAGAACACAGGGTACACCGGGGAG.

The sequenced part of the CDR3 DNA is TGCAGTGCTATACCTCTGAGACTAGCGGGAGGCGATGCAGATACG. Translating gives CSAIPLRLAGGDADT. The full CDR3 protein reads CSAIPLRLAGGDADTQYF. The chain uses TRBV20-1 and TRBJ2-3, with TRBD2 identical over 13 bases. The missing CDR3 end, 3 residues past where the read stops, is filled in from the germline J gene. Germline-derived CDR1 and CDR2 are DFQATT and SNEGSKA (reference sequence). This CDR3 has 18 amino acids. V trimming: 4 bases; J trimming: 4 bases; junction bases outside the gene matches: 14.

Regarding this clone: The read stops 3 residues short of the end of the CDR3; the missing end is completed from the germline J gene. The V call is TRBV5-1, the J call TRBJ2-5; TRBD2 matches at 9 bases. The junction had 9 bases not matched to a gene; V was cut back by 0 bases and J by 6 bases. The CDR3 sequence is 16 residues long. CDR1 is SGHRS, CDR2 YFSETQ, per germline. CDR3 protein: CASSLEGGRAVKTQYF. CDR3 DNA, as far as it was read: TGCGCCAGCAGCTTGGAAGGCGGGAGGGCCGTAAAGACC.

A word on this clone: Sequencing ends 3 residues short of the CDR3 end; the germline J gene provides the rest. The gene calls are TRBV19 and TRBJ2-1, with TRBD1 matching 8 bases. The CDR3 is 14 amino acids. J was trimmed by 5 bases and V by 7 bases; bases with no gene match: 7. CDR1 and CDR2 from the germline V gene are LNHDA and SQIVND (reference sequence). CDR3 sequence reads: CASNYGTGHNEQFF. Incomplete CDR3 DNA: TGTGCCAGTAATTACGGGACAGGCCACAATGAG.

In this sample, this clone turned up many times. The read ends 3 residues before the CDR3 terminus; that terminus is restored from the germline J gene. This rearrangement joins TRBV29-1 to TRBJ2-7; perhaps TRBD1 as D (6 bases). Germline-derived CDR1 and CDR2 are SQVTM and ANQGSEA. V was trimmed by 0 bases and J by 6 bases, leaving 6 bases between them. The CDR3 has 11 residues. The sequenced CDR3 bases are TGCAGCGTTGAAGAGGGGGCCGAG. This gives the protein CSVEEGAE. The entire CDR3 reads CSVEEGAEQYF.

This clone was observed many times. Coverage ceases 3 residues before the CDR3 finishes, and the germline J gene fills in the end. The chain combines TRBV30 with TRBJ1-2; TRBD1 might be the D (5 bases). Germline V gene lookup returns CDR1 GTSNPN and CDR2 SVGIG (reference sequence). The V end was cut by 8 bases, the J end by 1 base, with 8 bases between. The CDR3 has 11 residues. Partial CDR3 DNA: TGTGCCAGGGGACTTAACTATGGC. Translated: CARGLNYG. The entire CDR3 sequence reads CARGLNYGYTF.

Partial CDR3 DNA: TGTGCCAGTAGATCCGTCCAACGGCACAGTGTAAACAATGAG. Protein sequence: CASRSVQRHSVNNE. The entire CDR3 sequence reads CASRSVQRHSVNNEQFF. V gene TRBV19 combines with J gene TRBJ2-1; D gene ambiguous. The read halts 3 residues ahead of the CDR3 end, with the missing end drawn from the germline J gene. Trimming took 6 bases from V and 5 from J, leaving 23 bases between them. The V gene's germline CDR1 is LNHDA and CDR2 SQIVND (reference sequence). The CDR3 spans 17 residues.

This clone showed up just a few times. The read stops 3 residues short of the end of the CDR3; the missing end is completed from the germline J gene. This chain links TRBV7-8 with TRBJ2-7; 8 bases agree with TRBD1. Germline trimming cut 5 bases from V and 4 bases from J; bases unmatched to any gene: 4. This CDR3 has 13 residues. Per germline, CDR1 SGHVS and CDR2 FQNEAQ. The sequenced CDR3 bases are TGTGCCAGCAGCCCAACAGGGGGGTACGAG. This sequence encodes CASSPTGGYE. The CDR3, in full, reads CASSPTGGYEQYF.

This clone was counted only a few times. The read ends 3 residues shy of where the CDR3 ends; the end is completed using the germline J gene. The chain uses TRBV20-1 and TRBJ2-1; 11 bases align to TRBD2. CDR3 size: 14 residues. The junction had 4 bases not matched to a gene; V was cut back by 5 bases and J by 4 bases. Germline V gene sequence: CDR1 DFQATT, CDR2 SNEGSKA (reference sequence). CDR3 DNA, as far as it was read: TGCAGTGCTTCGGGACTAGCGGCTTACAATGAG. Translation: CSASGLAAYNE. The whole CDR3 protein is CSASGLAAYNEQFF.